This TCR beta chain was retrieved from a study of shared clonotypes between healthy human individuals. Study background: Used for every donor were three CD4 naive, three CD4 memory, two CD8 naive and one CD8 memory plate.

Naive CD8 cells were CD45RO-negative, positively selected for CCR7, excluding terminally differentiated effector memory CD45RA+ cells. In its sample, this clone was seen once. Its antigen is currently unknown. Authors' methods: Filtering differed because ImmunoSEQ produced junction-only sequences that carried no quality scores. Assay: immunoSEQ multiplex PCR; the TCRdb copy retains only in-frame clones and omits some. V, J and clone size are taken as reported in that table, and D and trimming were inferred from the DNA itself. The sample yields hundreds of thousands of clones, roughly 95% seen once. Study conclusions and caveats: In having few donors, the study represented limited genetic and exposure-history diversity. Clonotype sharing across a few donors was observed for around 5% of naive CD4 clonotypes.

Sequencing was carried out using naive CD8+ T cells sorted from blood. This receptor was identified in a young woman in good health.

The CDR3 here is CASSSGLGEQYF. The CDR3 nucleotides are TGTGCCAGCAGTTCGGGGCTAGGCGAGCAGTACTTC. V is TRBV6-6 and J is TRBJ2-7; D is possibly TRBD1 or TRBD2 (5 bases each). Germline CDR1 MNHNY, CDR2 SVGAGI (reference sequence). This CDR3 is 12 amino acids long. The V end lost 4 bases, the J end lost 6 bases, and 10 bases lay between the germline ends.